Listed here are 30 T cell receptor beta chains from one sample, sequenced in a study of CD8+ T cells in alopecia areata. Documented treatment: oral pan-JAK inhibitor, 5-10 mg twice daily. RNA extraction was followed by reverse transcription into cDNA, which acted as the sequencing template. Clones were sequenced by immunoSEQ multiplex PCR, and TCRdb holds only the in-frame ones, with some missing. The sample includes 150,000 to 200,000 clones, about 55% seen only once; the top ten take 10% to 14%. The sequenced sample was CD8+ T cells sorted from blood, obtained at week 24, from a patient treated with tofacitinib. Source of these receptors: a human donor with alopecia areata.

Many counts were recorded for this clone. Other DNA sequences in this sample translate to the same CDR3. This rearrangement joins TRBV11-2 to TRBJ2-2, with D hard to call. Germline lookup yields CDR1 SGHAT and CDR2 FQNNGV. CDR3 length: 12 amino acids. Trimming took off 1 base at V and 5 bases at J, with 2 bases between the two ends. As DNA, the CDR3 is TGTGCCAGCAGCTTAGGGACCGGGGAGCTGTTTTTT. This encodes CASSLGTGELFF.

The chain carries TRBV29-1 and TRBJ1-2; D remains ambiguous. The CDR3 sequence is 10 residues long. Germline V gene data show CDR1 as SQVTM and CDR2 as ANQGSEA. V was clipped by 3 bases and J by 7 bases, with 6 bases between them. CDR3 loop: CSVEMVGYTF. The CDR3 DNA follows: TGCAGCGTTGAGATGGTTGGCTACACCTTC.

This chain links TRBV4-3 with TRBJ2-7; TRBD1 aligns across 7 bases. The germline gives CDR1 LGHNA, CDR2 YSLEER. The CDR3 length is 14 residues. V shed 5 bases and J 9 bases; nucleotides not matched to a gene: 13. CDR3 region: CASSNRDSLNPQYF. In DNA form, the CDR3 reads TGCGCCAGCAGCAACCGGGACAGCCTCAATCCGCAGTACTTC.

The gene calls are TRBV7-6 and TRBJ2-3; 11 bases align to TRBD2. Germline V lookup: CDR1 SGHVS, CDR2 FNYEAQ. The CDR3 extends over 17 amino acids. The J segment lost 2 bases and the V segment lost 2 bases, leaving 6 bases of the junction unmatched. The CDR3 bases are TGTGCCAGCAGCTTACCCCCTAGCGGGGGGTACACAGATACGCAGTATTTT. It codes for CASSLPPSGGYTDTQYF.

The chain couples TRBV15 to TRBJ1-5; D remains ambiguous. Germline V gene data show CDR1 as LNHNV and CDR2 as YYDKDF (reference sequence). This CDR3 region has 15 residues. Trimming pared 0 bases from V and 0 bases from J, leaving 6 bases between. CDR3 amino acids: CATSRDSHSNQPQHF. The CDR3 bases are TGTGCCACCAGCAGAGATAGCCATAGCAATCAGCCCCAGCATTTT. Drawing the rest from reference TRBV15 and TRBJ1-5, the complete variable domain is DAMVIQNPRYQVTQFGKPVTLSCSQTLNHNVMYWYQQKSSQAPKLLFHYYDKDFNNEADTPDNFQSRRPNTSFCFLDIRSPGLGDTAMYLCATSRDSHSNQPQHFGDGTRLSIL.

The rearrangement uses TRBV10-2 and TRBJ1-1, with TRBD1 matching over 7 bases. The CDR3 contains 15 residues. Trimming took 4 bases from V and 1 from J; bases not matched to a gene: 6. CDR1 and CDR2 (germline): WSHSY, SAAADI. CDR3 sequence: CASSVSRGSNTEAFF. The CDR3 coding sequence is TGCGCCAGCAGTGTGAGCAGGGGGTCGAACACTGAAGCTTTCTTT.

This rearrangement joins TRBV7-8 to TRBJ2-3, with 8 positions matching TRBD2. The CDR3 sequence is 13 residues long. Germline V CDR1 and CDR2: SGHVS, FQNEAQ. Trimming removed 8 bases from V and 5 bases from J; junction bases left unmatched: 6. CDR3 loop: CASGGGLGDTQYF. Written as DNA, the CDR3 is TGTGCCAGCGGCGGGGGGCTTGGAGATACGCAGTATTTT. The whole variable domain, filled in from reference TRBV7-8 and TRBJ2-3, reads GAGVSQSPRYKVAKRGQDVALRCDPISGHVSLFWYQQALGQGPEFLTYFQNEAQLDKSGLPSDRFFAERPEGSVSTLKIQRTQQEDSAVYLCASGGGLGDTQYFGPGTRLTVL.

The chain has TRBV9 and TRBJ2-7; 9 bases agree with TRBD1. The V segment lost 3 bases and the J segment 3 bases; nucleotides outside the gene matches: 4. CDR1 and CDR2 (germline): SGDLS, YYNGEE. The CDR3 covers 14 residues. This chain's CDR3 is CASSAPGQGYEQYF. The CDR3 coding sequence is TGTGCCAGCAGCGCGCCGGGACAGGGCTACGAGCAGTACTTC.

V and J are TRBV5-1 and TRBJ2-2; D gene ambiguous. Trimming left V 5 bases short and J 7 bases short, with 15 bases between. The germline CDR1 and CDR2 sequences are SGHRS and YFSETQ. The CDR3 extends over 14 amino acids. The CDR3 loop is CASSSSERFGELFF. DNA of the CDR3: TGCGCCAGCAGTAGTTCTGAGCGTTTCGGGGAGCTGTTTTTT.

The CDR3 reads CASTEGFATNEKLFF. For the CDR3, the DNA is TGTGCCAGTACCGAGGGGTTTGCAACTAATGAAAAACTGTTTTTT. The rearrangement uses TRBV9 and TRBJ1-4, with D perhaps matching TRBD1 (5 bases). Deletions cut 8 bases from V and 0 bases from J, with 14 bases between. Germline assignment: CDR1 SGDLS and CDR2 YYNGEE. The CDR3 contains 15 residues.

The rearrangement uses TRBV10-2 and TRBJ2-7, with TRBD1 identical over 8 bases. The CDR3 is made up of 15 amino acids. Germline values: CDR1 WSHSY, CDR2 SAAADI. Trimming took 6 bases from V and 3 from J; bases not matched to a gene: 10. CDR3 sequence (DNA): TGCGCCAGCAGAGACCTAGGGACAGGATTCTACGAGCAGTACTTC. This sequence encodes CASRDLGTGFYEQYF.

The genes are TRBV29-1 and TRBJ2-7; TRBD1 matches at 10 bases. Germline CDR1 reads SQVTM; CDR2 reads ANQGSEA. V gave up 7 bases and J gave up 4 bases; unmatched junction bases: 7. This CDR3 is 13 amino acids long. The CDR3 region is CSARTGGMYEQYF. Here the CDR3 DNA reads TGCAGCGCCAGGACAGGGGGTATGTACGAGCAGTACTTC.

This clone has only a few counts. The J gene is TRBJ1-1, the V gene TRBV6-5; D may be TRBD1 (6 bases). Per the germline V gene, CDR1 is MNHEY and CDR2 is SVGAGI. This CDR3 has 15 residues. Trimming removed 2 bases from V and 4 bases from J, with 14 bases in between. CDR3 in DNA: TGTGCCAGCAGTTACAATCAGGGGAGGGGCACTGAAGCTTTCTTT. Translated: CASSYNQGRGTEAFF.

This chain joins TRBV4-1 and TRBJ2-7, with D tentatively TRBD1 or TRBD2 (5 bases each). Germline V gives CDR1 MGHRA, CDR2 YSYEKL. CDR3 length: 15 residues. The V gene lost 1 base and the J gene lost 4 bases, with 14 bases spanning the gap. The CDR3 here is CASSQGPGTGYEQYF. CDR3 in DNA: TGCGCCAGCAGCCAAGGACCAGGGACGGGATACGAGCAGTACTTC.

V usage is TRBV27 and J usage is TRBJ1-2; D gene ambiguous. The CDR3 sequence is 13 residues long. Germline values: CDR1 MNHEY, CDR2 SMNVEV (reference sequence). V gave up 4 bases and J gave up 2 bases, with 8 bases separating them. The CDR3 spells CASSSTRNYGYTF. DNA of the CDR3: TGTGCCAGCAGTTCCACTAGAAACTATGGCTACACCTTC.

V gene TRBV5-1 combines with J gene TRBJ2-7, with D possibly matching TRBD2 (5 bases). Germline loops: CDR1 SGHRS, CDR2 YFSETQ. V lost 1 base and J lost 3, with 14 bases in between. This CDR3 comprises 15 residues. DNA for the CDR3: TGCGCCAGCAGCTTGTCTGGCGGGTCTGTCTACGAGCAGTACTTC. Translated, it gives CASSLSGGSVYEQYF.

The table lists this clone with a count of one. CDR3 residues: CASSKVRGTQPQHF. Here the CDR3 DNA reads TGCGCCAGCAGTAAGGTTCGGGGGACTCAGCCCCAGCATTTT. The rearrangement uses TRBV4-3 and TRBJ1-5, with D perhaps TRBD1 (5 bases). Trimming removed 6 bases at V and 6 bases at J, with 15 bases between. CDR3 length: 14 residues. Looked up from germline, CDR1 is LGHNA and CDR2 is YSLEER.

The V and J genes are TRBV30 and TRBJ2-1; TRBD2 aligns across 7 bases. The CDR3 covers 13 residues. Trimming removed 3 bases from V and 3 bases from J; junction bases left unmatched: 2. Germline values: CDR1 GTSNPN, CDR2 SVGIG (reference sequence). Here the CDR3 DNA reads TGTGCCTGGAGCCCGGGGGGCTACAATGAGCAGTTCTTC. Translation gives CAWSPGGYNEQFF. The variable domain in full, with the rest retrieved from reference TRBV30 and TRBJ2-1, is SQTIHQWPATLVQPVGSPLSLECTVEGTSNPNLYWYRQAAGRGLQLLFYSVGIGQISSEVPQNLSASRPQDRQFILSSKKLLLSDSGFYLCAWSPGGYNEQFFGPGTRLTVL.

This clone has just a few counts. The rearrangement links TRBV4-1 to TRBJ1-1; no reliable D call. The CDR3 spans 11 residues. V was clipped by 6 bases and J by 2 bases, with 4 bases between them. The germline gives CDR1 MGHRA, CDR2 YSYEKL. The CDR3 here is CASRGNTEAFF. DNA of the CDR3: TGCGCCAGCAGGGGTAACACTGAAGCTTTCTTT.

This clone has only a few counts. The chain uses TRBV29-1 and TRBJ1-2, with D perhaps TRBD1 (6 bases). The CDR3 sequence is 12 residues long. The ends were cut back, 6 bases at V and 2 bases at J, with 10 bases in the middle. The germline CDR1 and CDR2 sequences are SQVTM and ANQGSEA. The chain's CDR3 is CSVRTANYGYTF. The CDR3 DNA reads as TGCAGCGTACGGACAGCCAACTATGGCTACACCTTC.

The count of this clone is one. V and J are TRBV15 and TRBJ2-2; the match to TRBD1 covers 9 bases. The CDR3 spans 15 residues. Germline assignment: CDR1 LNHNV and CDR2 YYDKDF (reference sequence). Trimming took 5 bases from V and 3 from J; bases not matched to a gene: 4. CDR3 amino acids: CATSPRTGDTGELFF. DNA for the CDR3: TGTGCCACCAGCCCCCGGACAGGGGACACCGGGGAGCTGTTTTTT.

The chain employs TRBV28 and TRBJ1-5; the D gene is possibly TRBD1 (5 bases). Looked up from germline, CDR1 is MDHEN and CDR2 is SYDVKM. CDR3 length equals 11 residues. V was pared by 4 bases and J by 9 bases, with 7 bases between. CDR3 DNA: TGTGCCAGCAGTTCTGGGGGGCCCCAGCATTTT. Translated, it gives CASSSGGPQHF.

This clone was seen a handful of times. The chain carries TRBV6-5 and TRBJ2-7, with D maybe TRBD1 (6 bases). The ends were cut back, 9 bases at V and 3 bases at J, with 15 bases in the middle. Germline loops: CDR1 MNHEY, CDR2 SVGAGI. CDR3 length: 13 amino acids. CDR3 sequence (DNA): TGTGCCAGTAGGCGAAACAGGGACTACGAGCAGTACTTC. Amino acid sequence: CASRRNRDYEQYF.

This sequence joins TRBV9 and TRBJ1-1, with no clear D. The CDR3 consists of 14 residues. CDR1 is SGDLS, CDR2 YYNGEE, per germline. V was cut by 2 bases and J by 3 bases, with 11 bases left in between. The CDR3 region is CASSVYLEDTEAFF. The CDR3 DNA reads TGTGCCAGCAGCGTTTACCTCGAGGACACTGAAGCTTTCTTT.

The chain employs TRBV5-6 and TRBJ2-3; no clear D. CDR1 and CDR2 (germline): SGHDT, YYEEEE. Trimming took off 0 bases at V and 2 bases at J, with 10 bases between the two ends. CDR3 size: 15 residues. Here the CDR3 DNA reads TGTGCCAGCAGCTTGGCCGAGGACGACACAGATACGCAGTATTTT. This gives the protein CASSLAEDDTDTQYF.

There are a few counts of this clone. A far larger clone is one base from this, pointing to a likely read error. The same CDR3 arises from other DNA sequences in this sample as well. The DNA of the CDR3 is TGTGCCAGCAGCTTAATTGGCACCGGGGAGCTGTTTTTT. It yields the protein CASSLIGTGELFF. This chain joins TRBV7-8 and TRBJ2-2; D is uncertain. Deletions cut 2 bases from V and 4 bases from J, with 5 bases between. This CDR3 comprises 13 residues. CDR1 is SGHVS, CDR2 FQNEAQ, per germline.

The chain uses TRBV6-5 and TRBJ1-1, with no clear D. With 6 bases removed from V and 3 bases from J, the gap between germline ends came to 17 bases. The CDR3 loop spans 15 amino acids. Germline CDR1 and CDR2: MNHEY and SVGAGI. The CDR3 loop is CASSPDGEVDTEAFF. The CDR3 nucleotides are TGTGCCAGCAGCCCCGATGGGGAGGTAGACACTGAAGCTTTCTTT.

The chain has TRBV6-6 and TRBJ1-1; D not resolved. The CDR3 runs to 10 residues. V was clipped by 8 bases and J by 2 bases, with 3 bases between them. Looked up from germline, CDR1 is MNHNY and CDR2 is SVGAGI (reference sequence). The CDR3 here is CASSNTEAFF. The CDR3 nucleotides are TGTGCCAGCTCAAACACTGAAGCTTTCTTT.

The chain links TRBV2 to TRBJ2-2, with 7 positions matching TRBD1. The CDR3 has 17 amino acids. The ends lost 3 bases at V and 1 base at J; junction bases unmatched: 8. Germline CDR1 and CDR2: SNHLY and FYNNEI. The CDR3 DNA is TGTGCCAGCAGTGATTTGGACCAGGGGGAGAACACCGGGGAGCTGTTTTTT. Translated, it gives CASSDLDQGENTGELFF.

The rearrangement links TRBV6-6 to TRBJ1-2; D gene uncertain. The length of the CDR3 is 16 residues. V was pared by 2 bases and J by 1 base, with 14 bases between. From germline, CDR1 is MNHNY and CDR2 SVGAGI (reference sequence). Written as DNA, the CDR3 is TGTGCCAGCAGTTACGGGGAAGGAGGAAATAACTATGGCTACACCTTC. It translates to CASSYGEGGNNYGYTF.